This T cell receptor (beta chain) is from a study of cytomegalovirus exposure and HLA in healthy donors. In germline, CDR1 is SNHLY, CDR2 FYNNEI. The CDR3 totals 13 residues. General study points: A previous analysis found most TCR beta V segments productive roughly 87% or roughly 30% of the time.

Healthy bone marrow donors supplied every sample. PCR primers comprised 60 Vbeta and 13 Jbeta primers. TCRdb's table, derived via immunoSEQ multiplex PCR, lists solely in-frame clones and lacks some. This table has more than 100,000 clones, 72% appearing once. About this clone: The antigen remains unidentified. One junction end does not reproduce the germline sequence, and a read error may be involved.

Sequencing was performed on PBMCs. The TCR originated in a man aged 50 to 59 in good health and CMV-seropositive. The chain is built from TRBV2 and TRBJ1-5; D not certain. CDR3 in DNA: TGTGCCGGCAGAGCCCGAAGCAATCAGCCCCAGCATTTT. This sequence encodes CAGRARSNQPQHF.